This T cell receptor beta chain was observed in a study of T cell changes during pregnancy in multiple sclerosis. This clone was seen a single time. Clones were read by immunoSEQ multiplex PCR, and TCRdb kept only the in-frame ones, dropping some. This table holds about 77,000 clones, 85% to 95% found once. CDR1 and CDR2 from the germline V gene are LGHNA and YSLEER. Germline trimming cut 0 bases from V and 5 bases from J; bases unmatched to any gene: 3. This CDR3 is 15 amino acids long. This clonotype was sampled from a female donor in good health, enrolled as a control in a pregnancy study. The sample in question was peripheral blood, obtained after pregnancy. The J gene is TRBJ2-5, the V gene TRBV4-3; 10 bases match TRBD1. The CDR3 loop reads CASSQDGTGEETQYF. In nucleotides, the CDR3 is TGCGCCAGCAGCCAAGATGGGACAGGGGAGGAGACCCAGTACTTC.